This T cell receptor (beta chain) was retrieved from a study of blood T cell repertoires in COVID-19 (dated by TCRdb to the early 2020s). With respect to the entire study: The collaborator samples originated in the United States, Italy and Spain and spanned the acute and convalescent phases of COVID-19. The prospective study material was composed of cDNA or gDNA derived from T cells, B-cell-depleted T cells, or PBMCs. The dataset comprised deeply sampled blood TCRbeta repertoires from subjects exposed to, actively infected with, or recovered from COVID-19. The repertoires were released in a freely available public database intended as a resource for research on the immune response to SARS-CoV-2. The samples were drawn from the first 160 participants of the ongoing ImmuneRACE study and from more than 1,000 subjects provided by 6 global collaborators. Sample metadata almost always included a de-identified subject ID, COVID-19 status, age in years and sex. Where available, HLA class I and class II types were obtained from metadata supplied by the sample provider rather than from assay-based typing. Study-wide conclusions, independent of this receptor: Clinical and demographic metadata were provided uncurated, with the amount varying by source and participant.

From the cysteine up to the phenylalanine, the CDR3 has a length of 15 residues. Only CDR3 DNA is held: 45 bases, read in frame from base 1. V is pared back by 7 bases and J by 0 bases, with 16 bases lying between the germline termini. According to the germline V gene, CDR1 reads SQVTM and CDR2 reads ANQGSEA. This clone has a handful of counts. No cognate antigen has been identified for it. Base quality data are lacking; no much larger clone is found one base away. TCRbeta CDR3 regions were amplified from genomic DNA using the immunoSEQ Assay, a bias-controlled multiplex PCR. Concerning the study's data processing: Within the assay, amplification of reference gene primers was used to estimate how many nucleated cells each sample contained. Sequence reads were collapsed and filtered to measure the absolute abundance of every unique TCRbeta CDR3 rearrangement. Productive Simpson clonality was computed per sample as the square root of Simpson's diversity index over productive rearrangements. Held by TCRdb, this immuneACCESS table contains in-frame sequences only and omits some clones. Under half of the omission traces to an unresolved V gene where checked; the cause of the rest is unknown. The V and J calls and clone size were taken over from that table, and D and trimming were inferred from the DNA. The sample contains some 300,000 clones, approximately 80% of them found a single time. The ten largest clonotypes hold around 4% of the sample.

The collaborating institutions used their own protocols to collect whole blood in K2EDTA tubes. For TCRbeta analysis, collaborator samples were shipped as frozen whole blood, as isolated PBMCs, or as DNA extracted from either sample type. The sequence links TRBV29-1 to TRBJ2-1, with a weak D call of TRBD1 (6 bases match). Sequencing was carried out using peripheral blood. This sequence was found in a woman between 45 and 65 years old with active or convalescent COVID-19. The encoded CDR3 is CSDGGRQSSYNEQFF. In nucleotide form, the sequence is TGCAGCGATGGGGGCCGACAGAGCTCCTACAATGAGCAGTTCTTC.